In this sample, the clone carrying this T cell receptor beta chain turned up many times. Its cognate antigen is unknown. Other DNA variants within this sample encode the same CDR3. This entry comes from a study of metastatic and nonmetastatic thyroid tumors. Per the original data handling: Variation in CDR3 across clinicopathological groups served as the basis for constructing a distant-metastasis classifier in papillary thyroid cancer. TCRdb called clones again from the PCR reads with MiXCR. The authors' filters were not applied to this entry. The table shows 30,000 to 40,000 clones, with about 18% occurring only once. CDR1 is KGHSH, CDR2 LQKENI, per germline. V gave up 2 bases and J gave up 3 bases; unmatched junction bases: 15. The CDR3 is 18 amino acids. Study conclusions and caveats: The reported finding was significantly higher TCR beta diversity in malignant thyroid tumors relative to benign nodules, in blood and tumor.

Every patient underwent thyroid surgery untreated. The source of this sequence is a male donor with papillary thyroid cancer or a benign thyroid nodule (not recorded which). Some clones in this sample may be carry-over from other donors' samples. Sequenced material: blood. This sequence joins TRBV18 and TRBJ2-7; 8 bases map to TRBD2. The CDR3: CASSPRPASGGESYEQYF. CDR3 DNA: TGTGCCAGCTCACCAAGGCCGGCAAGCGGGGGCGAAAGCTACGAGCAGTACTTC.